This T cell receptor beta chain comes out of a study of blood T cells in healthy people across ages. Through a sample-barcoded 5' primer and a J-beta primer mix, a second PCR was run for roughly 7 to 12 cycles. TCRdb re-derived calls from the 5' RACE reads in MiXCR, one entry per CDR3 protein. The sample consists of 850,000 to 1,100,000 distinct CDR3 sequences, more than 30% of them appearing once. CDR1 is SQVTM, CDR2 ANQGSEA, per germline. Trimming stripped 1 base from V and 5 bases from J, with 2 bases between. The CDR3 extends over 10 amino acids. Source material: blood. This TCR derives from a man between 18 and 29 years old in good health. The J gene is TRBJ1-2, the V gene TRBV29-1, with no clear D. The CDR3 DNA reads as TGCAGCGTTGAAGGATATGGCTACACCTTC. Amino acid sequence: CSVEGYGYTF. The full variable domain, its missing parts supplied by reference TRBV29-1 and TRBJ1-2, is SAVISQKPSRDICQRGTSLTIQCQVDSQVTMMFWYRQQPGQSLTLIATANQGSEATYESGFVIDKFPISRPNLTFSTLTVSNMSPEDSSIYLCSVEGYGYTFGSGTRLTVV.